Listed below are T cell receptor beta chains from one sample, sequenced in a study of low-dose radiotherapy and immunotherapy resistance in tumors. A single record per CDR3 protein comes from TCRdb applying MiXCR to the reads. The profile shows tens of thousands of distinct CDR3 sequences, approximately 26% of them singletons. Source: PBMCs, taken before treatment. The source of these receptors is a male donor with prostate cancer. Both conserved end residues are trimmed from each CDR3. A D gene is named only where the DNA matches it firmly.

V gene: TRBV29-1; D gene: TRBD2; J gene: TRBJ2-5; CDR3 protein: SVGLAGVRETQY
V gene: TRBV28; D gene: -; J gene: TRBJ2-1; CDR3 protein: ASRGMAAMNEQF
V gene: TRBV9; D gene: TRBD2; J gene: TRBJ2-3; CDR3 protein: ASSAVGLSGSDTQY
V gene: TRBV29-1; D gene: TRBD1; J gene: TRBJ2-1; CDR3 protein: SVYRDRGYNEQF
V gene: TRBV28; D gene: TRBD1; J gene: TRBJ1-5; CDR3 protein: ASSTRVGTGGPNQPQH
V gene: TRBV27; D gene: -; J gene: TRBJ2-5; CDR3 protein: ASSLWGPQETQY
V gene: TRBV3-1; D gene: -; J gene: TRBJ2-3; CDR3 protein: ASSRSGTMYTDTQY
V gene: TRBV27; D gene: TRBD1; J gene: TRBJ2-7; CDR3 protein: ASGWRQGVGEQY
V gene: TRBV11-3; D gene: -; J gene: TRBJ2-2; CDR3 protein: ASSLNGELF
V gene: TRBV4-3; D gene: -; J gene: TRBJ2-3; CDR3 protein: ASSQGPVADTQY
V gene: TRBV4-1; D gene: -; J gene: TRBJ2-2; CDR3 protein: ASRAGKTGELF
V gene: TRBV5-1; D gene: TRBD1; J gene: TRBJ2-5; CDR3 protein: ASSMGQGRQETQY
V gene: TRBV5-4; D gene: -; J gene: TRBJ1-2; CDR3 protein: ASSKNPNYGYT
V gene: TRBV19; D gene: -; J gene: TRBJ1-5; CDR3 protein: ASSTLSPHVDNQPQH
V gene: TRBV12-3/TRBV12-4; D gene: -; J gene: TRBJ1-4; CDR3 protein: ASSSQGLNEKLF
V gene: TRBV10-2; D gene: -; J gene: TRBJ1-1; CDR3 protein: ASSVGGSGTEAF
V gene: TRBV7-8; D gene: -; J gene: TRBJ2-7; CDR3 protein: ASSLGPGSYEQY
V gene: TRBV18; D gene: TRBD1; J gene: TRBJ2-4; CDR3 protein: ASSPNRTGYIQY
V gene: TRBV10-3; D gene: -; J gene: TRBJ2-3; CDR3 protein: APFWAPDTQY
V gene: TRBV28; D gene: -; J gene: TRBJ1-5; CDR3 protein: ASSLALARENQPQH
V gene: TRBV6-5; D gene: -; J gene: TRBJ1-1; CDR3 protein: ASSLSRILVKPANTEAF
V gene: TRBV7-2; D gene: TRBD2; J gene: TRBJ2-1; CDR3 protein: ASSPRRGGNEQF
V gene: TRBV4-1; D gene: -; J gene: TRBJ2-7; CDR3 protein: ASSQGRQGLYEQY
V gene: TRBV5-5; D gene: TRBD2; J gene: TRBJ2-3; CDR3 protein: ASSPRTSGGLPTDTQY
V gene: TRBV5-1; D gene: -; J gene: TRBJ2-2; CDR3 protein: ASSLGQRNTGELFFFFF
V gene: TRBV10-1; D gene: TRBD2; J gene: TRBJ2-1; CDR3 protein: ASSEKVGGSHEQF
V gene: TRBV28; D gene: -; J gene: TRBJ1-4; CDR3 protein: ASSALDSARGKLF
V gene: TRBV5-1; D gene: TRBD1; J gene: TRBJ2-3; CDR3 protein: ASNRGSDTQY
V gene: TRBV2; D gene: TRBD1; J gene: TRBJ2-1; CDR3 protein: ASNPGQGGPNEQF
V gene: TRBV10-3; D gene: -; J gene: TRBJ1-1; CDR3 protein: AISESTGGRSEAF
V gene: TRBV7-9; D gene: -; J gene: TRBJ2-2; CDR3 protein: ASSFSVSGELF
V gene: TRBV6-6; D gene: TRBD1; J gene: TRBJ2-4; CDR3 protein: ASRPAGQERNIQY
V gene: TRBV12-3/TRBV12-4; D gene: TRBD1; J gene: TRBJ1-2; CDR3 protein: ASSRTGTGVGYT
V gene: TRBV27; D gene: TRBD1; J gene: TRBJ1-1; CDR3 protein: ASSLARQGAPEAF
V gene: TRBV6-6; D gene: TRBD1; J gene: TRBJ2-7; CDR3 protein: ASSSLAVNRGASGPSYEQY
V gene: TRBV20-1; D gene: TRBD2; J gene: TRBJ2-1; CDR3 protein: SADRRLAGGGNEQF
V gene: TRBV9; D gene: -; J gene: TRBJ1-6; CDR3 protein: ASSAALQWSPLH
V gene: TRBV6-7; D gene: -; J gene: TRBJ1-1; CDR3 protein: ASERGTEAF
V gene: TRBV5-4; D gene: -; J gene: TRBJ2-5; CDR3 protein: ASSWPGGGETQY